These 7 T cell receptor beta chains share one sample of origin, sequenced in a study of T cell responses to AZD1222 COVID-19 vaccine. Clones were read by immunoSEQ multiplex PCR, and TCRdb kept only the in-frame ones, dropping some. The table has 200,000 to 250,000 clones, about 92% seen once. Sequenced here: peripheral blood, sampled on day 0 of MenACWY control vaccination. These receptors were obtained from an adult in good health.

The chain joins TRBV6-5 to TRBJ1-3, with D unresolved. The ends were cut back, 6 bases at V and 7 bases at J, with 13 bases in the middle. This CDR3 is built from 13 residues. Germline V gene lookup returns CDR1 MNHEY and CDR2 SVGAGI. CDR3 DNA: TGTGCCAGCAGCCGAGATAGGAGGAACACCATATATTTT. The encoded protein is CASSRDRRNTIYF.

Regarding this clone: This specimen includes other DNA sequences encoding the same CDR3. The chain joins TRBV18 to TRBJ1-2; 8 bases match TRBD1. Germline lookup yields CDR1 KGHSH and CDR2 LQKENI. There are 13 residues in the CDR3. Losses at the gene ends were 6 bases for V and 4 bases for J; bases not matched to a gene: 4. CDR3 region: CASSPDRGYGYTF. DNA of the CDR3: TGTGCCAGCTCCCCTGACAGGGGCTATGGCTACACCTTC.

The chain combines TRBV3-1 (or the pseudogene TRBV3-2) with TRBJ2-1, with D unresolved. Trimming took off 4 bases at V and 2 bases at J, with 12 bases between the two ends. The CDR3 is 15 amino acids. Germline assignment: CDR1 LGHDT and CDR2 YNNKEL (reference sequence). CDR3 sequence (DNA): TGTGCCAGCAGCCTTAGGCCCCCCCCCTACAATGAGCAGTTCTTC. Protein sequence: CASSLRPPPYNEQFF.

The V and J genes are TRBV19 and TRBJ2-7, with 9 bases aligning to TRBD1. Germline V gene data show CDR1 as LNHDA and CDR2 as SQIVND (reference sequence). After removal of 5 bases from V and 1 base from J, the junction contained 6 bases not matched to a gene. The CDR3 has 15 residues. This CDR3 is CASSEFGTGSYEQYF. CDR3 nucleotide sequence: TGTGCCAGTAGTGAATTCGGGACAGGGTCCTACGAGCAGTACTTC.

This chain uses TRBV2 with TRBJ1-4; D possibly corresponds to TRBD1 (6 bases). V lost 6 bases and J 7 bases, leaving 15 bases between the germline ends. CDR1 is SNHLY, CDR2 FYNNEI, per germline. The CDR3 runs 14 residues. DNA for the CDR3: TGTGCCAGCAGGCCCCGGGACATCCCTGAAAAACTGTTTTTT. The encoded protein is CASRPRDIPEKLFF.

Written as DNA, the CDR3 is TGTGCCAGCACGGACAGGGGTCGGTACGAGCAGTACTTC. Its protein product is CASTDRGRYEQYF. This sequence joins TRBV12-3 or TRBV12-4 and TRBJ2-7, with 9 bases matching TRBD1. With 7 bases clipped from V and 4 bases from J, the junction kept 5 bases outside the gene matches. CDR3 length: 13 amino acids.

CDR3 region: CASSSVGAIQETQYF. The DNA of the CDR3 is TGTGCCAGCAGCTCTGTGGGTGCTATCCAAGAGACCCAGTACTTC. This rearrangement joins TRBV7-2 to TRBJ2-5; D is uncertain. V gave up 4 bases and J gave up 1 base, with 13 bases separating them. Germline V CDR1 and CDR2: SGHTA, FQGNSA. There are 15 residues in the CDR3.